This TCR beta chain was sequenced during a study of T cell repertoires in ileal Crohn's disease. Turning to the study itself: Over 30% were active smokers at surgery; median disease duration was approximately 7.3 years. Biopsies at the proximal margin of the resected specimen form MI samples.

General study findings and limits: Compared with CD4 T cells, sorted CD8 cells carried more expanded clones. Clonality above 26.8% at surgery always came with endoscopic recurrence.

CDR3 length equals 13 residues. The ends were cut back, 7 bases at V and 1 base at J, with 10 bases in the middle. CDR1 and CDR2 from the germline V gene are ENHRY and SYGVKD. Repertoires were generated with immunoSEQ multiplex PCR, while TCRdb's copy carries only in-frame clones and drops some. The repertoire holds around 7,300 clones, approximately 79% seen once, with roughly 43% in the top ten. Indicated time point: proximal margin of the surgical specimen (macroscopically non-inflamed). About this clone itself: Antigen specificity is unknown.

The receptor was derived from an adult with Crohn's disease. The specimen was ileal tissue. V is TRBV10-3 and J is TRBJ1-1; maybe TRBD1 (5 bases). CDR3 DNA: TGTGCCATCACGACAGACGCGAACACTGAAGCTTTCTTT. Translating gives CAITTDANTEAFF.